The 27 T cell receptor beta chains presented below share a single source sample, sequenced in a study of T cell responses to AZD1222 COVID-19 vaccine. Profiling relied on immunoSEQ multiplex PCR, and the TCRdb table lists in-frame clones only, not all of them. The sample shows 90,000 to 100,000 clones, nearly 90% of them seen only once. The input for sequencing was peripheral blood, taken on day 0 of AZD1222 vaccination. The receptors come from an adult in good health.

V usage is TRBV5-1 and J usage is TRBJ1-4; no firm D call. V was cut by 0 bases and J by 10 bases, with 10 bases left in between. The CDR3 loop spans 13 amino acids. Germline-derived CDR1 and CDR2 are SGHRS and YFSETQ. CDR3 DNA sequence: TGCGCCAGCAGCTTGGAGGGTAACGGAAAACTGTTTTTT. It yields the protein CASSLEGNGKLFF.

This chain joins TRBV13 and TRBJ2-1, with 7 positions matching TRBD2. The J segment lost 6 bases and the V segment lost 6 bases, leaving 11 bases of the junction unmatched. The CDR3 totals 15 residues. CDR1 is PRHDT, CDR2 FYEKMQ, per germline (reference sequence). CDR3 sequence (DNA): TGTGCCAGCAGTTACCGGGAGGCTTTTACCAATGAGCAGTTCTTC. As protein: CASSYREAFTNEQFF.

The chain uses TRBV19 and TRBJ2-5; D call uncertain. Germline CDR1 and CDR2: LNHDA and SQIVND (reference sequence). With 3 bases removed from V and 5 bases from J, the gap between germline ends came to 10 bases. This CDR3 is built from 13 residues. This CDR3 reads CASSMWGDETQYF. DNA for the CDR3: TGTGCCAGTAGTATGTGGGGTGATGAGACCCAGTACTTC.

The chain carries TRBV18 and TRBJ1-4, with 7 bases lining up with TRBD1. This CDR3 is 16 amino acids long. V lost 2 bases, J lost 7 bases, and 10 bases stayed unmatched. Germline V lookup: CDR1 KGHSH, CDR2 LQKENI. CDR3 nucleotides: TGTGCCAGCTCACCAATCTGGGGGACAGTGACTGAAAAACTGTTTTTT. As protein: CASSPIWGTVTEKLFF.

The rearrangement links TRBV27 to TRBJ1-6; D possibly corresponds to TRBD1 (5 bases). CDR1 MNHEY and CDR2 SMNVEV come from the germline V gene (reference sequence). There are 15 residues in the CDR3. V was trimmed by 4 bases and J by 7 bases, leaving 14 bases between them. The CDR3 nucleotides read TGTGCCAGCAGTTCCCTGGGGGTATACAATTCACCCCTCCACTTT. Translated, it gives CASSSLGVYNSPLHF.

This chain links TRBV9 with TRBJ1-1, with 9 bases aligning to TRBD1. The CDR3 length is 15 residues. V shed 0 bases, J shed 4 bases, and the junction held 4 bases outside the gene matches. Germline CDR1 SGDLS, CDR2 YYNGEE. Here the CDR3 reads CASSVGDRVRTEAFF. As DNA, the CDR3 is TGTGCCAGCAGCGTAGGGGACAGGGTTCGCACTGAAGCTTTCTTT. The full variable domain, its missing parts supplied by reference TRBV9 and TRBJ1-1, is DSGVTQTPKHLITATGQRVTLRCSPRSGDLSVYWYQQSLDQGLQFLIQYYNGEERAKGNILERFSAQQFPDLHSELNLSSLELGDSALYFCASSVGDRVRTEAFFGQGTRLTVV.

A few counts support this clone. This chain connects TRBV7-8 to TRBJ1-5, with 8 bases identical to TRBD1. Unmatched junction bases numbered 7, after V lost 5 bases and J lost 4 bases. Germline values: CDR1 SGHVS, CDR2 FQNEAQ. The CDR3 contains 15 residues. CDR3 protein: CASSPGQVGNQPQHF. In DNA, the CDR3 is TGTGCCAGCAGCCCGGGACAGGTTGGAAATCAGCCCCAGCATTTT.

The rearrangement uses TRBV9 and TRBJ2-1; tentatively, D is TRBD2 (7 bases). The V end was cut by 3 bases, the J end by 2 bases, with 12 bases between. Germline CDR1 reads SGDLS; CDR2 reads YYNGEE. This CDR3 contains 15 residues. CDR3 in amino acids: CASSATGRAYNEQFF. The CDR3 coding sequence is TGTGCCAGCAGCGCTACAGGGAGGGCCTACAATGAGCAGTTCTTC.

J is TRBJ2-1 and V is TRBV18; 11 bases line up with TRBD1. The V gene end was trimmed by 8 bases and the J gene end by 6 bases; junction bases not matched to a gene: 3. CDR1 is KGHSH, CDR2 LQKENI, per germline. The CDR3 consists of 13 residues. CDR3 DNA: TGTGCCAGCACTGGGACAGGGGGCAATGAGCAGTTCTTC. Its protein is CASTGTGGNEQFF.

This clone appeared a single time. The chain carries TRBV5-1 and TRBJ2-5; 8 nucleotides align to TRBD2. Germline V gene lookup returns CDR1 SGHRS and CDR2 YFSETQ. The CDR3 totals 14 residues. Trimming removed 6 bases from V and 7 bases from J; junction bases left unmatched: 11. DNA for the CDR3: TGCGCCAGCACCGTCACTAGCGGTCGTATGACCCAGTACTTC. Translation: CASTVTSGRMTQYF. Full variable domain (outside the CDR3, taken from reference TRBV5-1 and TRBJ2-5): KAGVTQTPRYLIKTRGQQVTLSCSPISGHRSVSWYQQTPGQGLQFLFEYFSETQRNKGNFPGRFSGRQFSNSRSEMNVSTLELGDSALYLCASTVTSGRMTQYFGPGTRLLVL.

With regard to this clone: The sample contains more than one DNA sequence encoding this CDR3. The rearrangement joins TRBV6-4 to TRBJ2-6, with D perhaps TRBD2 (6 bases). There are 16 residues in the CDR3. The germline V gene encodes CDR1 MRHNA and CDR2 SNTAGT. V lost 2 bases to trimming and J lost 1 base, with 9 bases between them. The CDR3 region has the DNA TGTGCCAGCAGTGACACTCGGGGGTCTGGGGCCAACGTCCTGACTTTC. Its translation is CASSDTRGSGANVLTF.

The sample holds one count of this clone. The chain couples TRBV20-1 to TRBJ1-2; D is undetermined. The CDR3 is 10 amino acids. CDR1 DFQATT and CDR2 SNEGSKA come from the germline V gene (reference sequence). Trimming took 3 bases from V and 8 from J, leaving 7 bases between them. CDR3 protein: CSASEVGYTF. DNA for the CDR3: TGCAGTGCTAGTGAAGTGGGCTACACCTTC.

CDR3: CASSPNVGGEQYF. DNA for the CDR3: TGTGCCAGCAGCCCCAATGTGGGAGGGGAGCAGTACTTC. V is TRBV7-2 and J is TRBJ2-7; 7 positions agree with TRBD2. This CDR3 comprises 13 residues. Germline trimming cut 5 bases from V and 7 bases from J; bases unmatched to any gene: 8. Germline-derived CDR1 and CDR2 are SGHTA and FQGNSA. The full variable domain, its missing parts supplied by reference TRBV7-2 and TRBJ2-7, is GAGVSQSPSNKVTEKGKDVELRCDPISGHTALYWYRQSLGQGLEFLIYFQGNSAPDKSGLPSDRFSAERTGGSVSTLTIQRTQQEDSAVYLCASSPNVGGEQYFGPGTRLTVT.

The rearrangement uses TRBV13 and TRBJ2-1; D may be TRBD1 or TRBD2 (5 bases each). The CDR3 runs to 14 residues. CDR1 and CDR2 (germline): PRHDT, FYEKMQ (reference sequence). Between the trimmed V and J ends, which lost 6 bases and 12 bases, there was a span of 21 bases. The CDR3 DNA follows: TGTGCCAGCAGTCCTAGCCGGGACCCCCGGCTGCAGTTCTTC. Encoded protein: CASSPSRDPRLQFF.

This clone occurred a few times. This chain links TRBV5-5 with TRBJ2-2, with D hard to call. The CDR3 covers 13 residues. Trimming left V 0 bases short and J 6 bases short, with 6 bases between. The germline gives CDR1 SGHKS, CDR2 YYEKEE (reference sequence). The CDR3 loop is CASSLAGPGELFF. The DNA of the CDR3 is TGTGCCAGCAGCTTGGCAGGACCCGGGGAGCTGTTTTTT.

The CDR3 reads CASSQGGRSTEAFF. In nucleotides, the CDR3 is TGTGCCAGCAGCCAAGGGGGGCGTTCCACTGAAGCTTTCTTT. The gene calls are TRBV3-1 (or the pseudogene TRBV3-2) and TRBJ1-1; TRBD1 might be the D (6 bases). CDR1 and CDR2 from the germline V gene are LGHDT and YNNKEL (reference sequence). The CDR3 sequence is 14 residues long. With 1 base removed from V and 4 bases from J, the gap between germline ends came to 10 bases.

This chain joins TRBV4-1 and TRBJ2-7; the match to TRBD2 covers 8 bases. The CDR3 sequence is 12 residues long. J lost 7 bases, V lost 4 bases, and 3 bases had no gene match. The germline V gene has CDR1 MGHRA and CDR2 YSYEKL. CDR3 sequence: CASSRSGVEQYF. CDR3 bases: TGCGCCAGCAGCCGTAGCGGGGTGGAGCAGTACTTC.

The chain joins TRBV21-1 to TRBJ1-6; the DNA was not used to check the table's D call, TRBD1. TRBV21-1 is noted as a pseudogene. The CDR3 runs to 14 residues. The CDR3 DNA reads as TGTGCCAGCACGCCGACAGGGGCAGGATCACCCCTCCACTTT. Amino acids: CASTPTGAGSPLHF.

The V gene is TRBV5-4, the J gene TRBJ1-2; 8 bases are a match to TRBD1. In germline, CDR1 is SGHNT, CDR2 YYREEE (reference sequence). With V trimmed by 4 bases and J by 8 bases, 10 bases remained unmatched. The CDR3 is made up of 14 amino acids. In DNA, the CDR3 is TGTGCCAGCAGCCCCTCGCAGGGGGCGCGAGGCTACACCTTC. This gives the protein CASSPSQGARGYTF.

V and J are TRBV7-6 and TRBJ2-5; D possibly corresponds to TRBD2 (6 bases). The germline V gene has CDR1 SGHVS and CDR2 FNYEAQ. There are 10 residues in the CDR3. Trimming cost V 8 bases and J 7 bases, with 8 bases left between them. As DNA, the CDR3 is TGTGCCAGCGGGACTGTGACCCAGTACTTC. Its protein product is CASGTVTQYF.

V usage is TRBV5-1 and J usage is TRBJ1-5; D is unresolved. Trimming removed 2 bases from V and 4 bases from J, with 10 bases in between. CDR3 length: 14 amino acids. Germline CDR1 is SGHRS and CDR2 is YFSETQ. The CDR3 coding sequence is TGCGCCAGCAGCTTAGACGGGAAAAATCAGCCCCAGCATTTT. This sequence encodes CASSLDGKNQPQHF. Full variable domain (outside the CDR3, taken from reference TRBV5-1 and TRBJ1-5): KAGVTQTPRYLIKTRGQQVTLSCSPISGHRSVSWYQQTPGQGLQFLFEYFSETQRNKGNFPGRFSGRQFSNSRSEMNVSTLELGDSALYLCASSLDGKNQPQHFGDGTRLSIL.

This sequence joins TRBV2 and TRBJ1-2; 7 bases agree with TRBD1. Germline trimming cut 6 bases from V and 5 bases from J; bases unmatched to any gene: 9. Germline-derived CDR1 and CDR2 are SNHLY and FYNNEI. The CDR3 covers 14 residues. The chain's CDR3 is CASSRQGPAYGYTF. The CDR3, as DNA: TGTGCCAGCAGCCGACAGGGACCGGCGTATGGCTACACCTTC. The full variable domain, with the rest looked up from reference TRBV2 and TRBJ1-2, is EPEVTQTPSHQVTQMGQEVILRCVPISNHLYFYWYRQILGQKVEFLVSFYNNEISEKSEIFDDQFSVERPDGSNFTLKIRSTKLEDSAMYFCASSRQGPAYGYTFGSGTRLTVV.

This chain joins TRBV5-5 and TRBJ1-1; D not certain. V lost 0 bases to trimming and J lost 1 base, with 4 bases between them. The CDR3 is 13 amino acids. Germline lookup yields CDR1 SGHKS and CDR2 YYEKEE (reference sequence). As DNA, the CDR3 is TGTGCCAGCAGCTTGGGTCCGAACACTGAAGCTTTCTTT. This gives the protein CASSLGPNTEAFF.

The chain uses TRBV12-3 or TRBV12-4 and TRBJ1-1; TRBD1 might be the D (6 bases). The CDR3 loop spans 13 amino acids. V lost 6 bases and J lost 4, with 12 bases in between. The CDR3 reads CASSPGDFTEAFF. CDR3 in DNA: TGTGCCAGCAGCCCAGGGGATTTCACTGAAGCTTTCTTT.

This rearrangement joins TRBV6-2 or TRBV6-3 to TRBJ2-7; D is perhaps TRBD1 (6 bases). The CDR3 extends over 14 amino acids. The V gene lost 2 bases and the J gene lost 0 bases, with 8 bases spanning the gap. The germline V gene has CDR1 MNHEY and CDR2 SVGEGT. CDR3 sequence: CASSYQGTSYEQYF. The CDR3 nucleotides read TGTGCCAGCAGTTACCAGGGGACCTCCTACGAGCAGTACTTC.

This sequence joins TRBV5-4 and TRBJ2-7; D is perhaps TRBD2 (7 bases). Germline CDR1 is SGHNT and CDR2 is YYREEE (reference sequence). V lost 3 bases and J lost 2, with 15 bases in between. The CDR3 is 15 residues long. The CDR3, as DNA: TGTGCCAGCAGCTCCGAGGGGGGGGATCCCTACGAGCAGTACTTC. This encodes CASSSEGGDPYEQYF.

The chain links TRBV6-6 to TRBJ2-5; D gene ambiguous. The CDR3 extends over 14 amino acids. Between the trimmed V and J ends, which lost 5 bases and 1 base, there was a span of 11 bases. CDR1 MNHNY and CDR2 SVGAGI come from the germline V gene (reference sequence). Here the CDR3 reads CASSPQVSQETQYF. The CDR3 DNA follows: TGTGCCAGCAGTCCCCAGGTATCCCAAGAGACCCAGTACTTC.